The rows below give T cell receptor beta chains drawn from one sample of a study of control samples from healthy donors and cancer patients. Method: immunoSEQ multiplex PCR; TCRdb's copy keeps in-frame clones and lacks some. Altogether about 73,000 clones are present, about 90% being singletons, with the ten largest covering around 3.8%. Sequencing was carried out using blood. Receptors originate from a woman aged 50 to 60 in good health. Each CDR3 is given with its conserved first and last residue. The D gene is left open where the match is weak.

CDR3 length	V gene	D gene	J gene	CDR3 protein
16	TRBV19	TRBD1	TRBJ2-7	CASSPPAGQASYEQYF
15	TRBV9	NA	TRBJ1-5	CASSVEGTQDQPQHF
18	TRBV28	NA	TRBJ1-4	CASNPPIGRGESGEKLFF
19	TRBV7-3	NA	TRBJ2-5	CASSLNGAGAGMRGETQYF
12	TRBV29-1	NA	TRBJ2-7	CSVEGQSYEQYF
12	TRBV3-1/TRBV3-2	NA	TRBJ1-2	CASSHTGNGYTF
13	TRBV20-1	NA	TRBJ2-7	CSASKGGGYEQYF
14	TRBV11-2	TRBD1	TRBJ2-4	CASSLTGGQNIQYF
15	TRBV6-5	NA	TRBJ2-1	CASSYSIRESNEQFF
14	TRBV21-1	NA	TRBJ1-2	CASSKSEVRYGYTF
15	TRBV10-3	NA	TRBJ2-3	CAISELAGGTDTQYF
14	TRBV5-1	NA	TRBJ1-1	CASSLVGAYTEAFF
15	TRBV6-6	TRBD1	TRBJ1-1	CASSTTTGDGTEAFF
16	TRBV5-4	TRBD1	TRBJ2-3	CASSSPTRQGWDTQYF
17	TRBV28	NA	TRBJ2-1	CASSLYRRRSSYNEQFF